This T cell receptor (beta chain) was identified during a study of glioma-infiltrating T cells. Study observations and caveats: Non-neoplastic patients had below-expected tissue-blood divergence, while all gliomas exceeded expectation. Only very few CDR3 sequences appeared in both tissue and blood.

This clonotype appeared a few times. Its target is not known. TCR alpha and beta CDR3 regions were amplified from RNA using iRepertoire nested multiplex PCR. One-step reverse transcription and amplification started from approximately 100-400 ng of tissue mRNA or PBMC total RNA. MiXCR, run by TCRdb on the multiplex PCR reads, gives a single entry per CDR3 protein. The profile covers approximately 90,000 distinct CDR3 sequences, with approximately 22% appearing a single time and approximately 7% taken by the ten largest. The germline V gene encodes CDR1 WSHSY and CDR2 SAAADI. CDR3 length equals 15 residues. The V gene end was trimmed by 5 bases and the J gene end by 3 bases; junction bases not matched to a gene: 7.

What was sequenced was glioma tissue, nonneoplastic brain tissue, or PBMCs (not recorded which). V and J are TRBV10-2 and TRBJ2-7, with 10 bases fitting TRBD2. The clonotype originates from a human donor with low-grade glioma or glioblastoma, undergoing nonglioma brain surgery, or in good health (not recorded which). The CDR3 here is CASSHLAGAGYEQYF. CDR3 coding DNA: TGCGCCAGCAGTCACCTAGCGGGAGCTGGCTACGAGCAGTACTTC.